The 21 T cell receptor beta chains presented below share a single source sample, sequenced in a study of T cell repertoires in cytomegalovirus infection. Using its own MiXCR run on the reads, TCRdb lists one record per CDR3 protein. The profile covers over 450,000 distinct CDR3 sequences, with approximately 10% appearing a single time and around 9.6% taken by the ten largest. The specimen sequenced was PBMCs. All receptors come from a human donor in good health (CMV status not recorded). Some clones in this sample may be carry-over from other donors' samples.

This clonotype was detected many times. The CDR3 bases are TGTGCCAGCACCCCGGCGGCGGCGAACACCGGGGAGCTGTTTTTT. It translates to CASTPAAANTGELFF. The V and J genes are TRBV7-9 and TRBJ2-2; D is uncertain. Trimming pared 7 bases from V and 0 bases from J, leaving 12 bases between. This CDR3 has 15 amino acids. Germline lookup yields CDR1 SEHNR and CDR2 FQNEAQ (reference sequence). Filled out from reference TRBV7-9 and TRBJ2-2, the complete variable domain reads DTGVSQNPRHKITKRGQNVTFRCDPISEHNRLYWYRQTLGQGPEFLTYFQNEAQLEKSRLLSDRFSAERPKGSFSTLEIQRTEQGDSAMYLCASTPAAANTGELFFGEGSRLTVL.

This clonotype has at least ten counts. The chain carries TRBV5-1 and TRBJ2-3, with 13 bases lining up with TRBD2. Germline CDR1 and CDR2: SGHRS and YFSETQ. The CDR3 spans 18 residues. The junction had 13 bases not matched to a gene; V was cut back by 4 bases and J by 5 bases. CDR3 residues: CASSPTGTSGAWGDTQYF. CDR3 DNA sequence: TGCGCCAGCAGCCCAACCGGGACTAGCGGGGCATGGGGAGATACGCAGTATTTT.

This clonotype turned up a few times. The chain couples TRBV20-1 to TRBJ2-1, with TRBD2 matching 8 bases. With 5 bases clipped from V and 3 bases from J, the junction kept 3 bases outside the gene matches. The CDR3 has 13 residues. Germline values: CDR1 DFQATT, CDR2 SNEGSKA (reference sequence). In DNA, the CDR3 is TGCAGTGCTGGAAGCGGGGGCTACAATGAGCAGTTCTTC. Amino acid sequence: CSAGSGGYNEQFF.

This clonotype was detected ten times or more. The J gene is TRBJ2-5, the V gene TRBV6-6; 14 bases are shared with TRBD2. V shed 1 base, J shed 2 bases, and the junction held 6 bases outside the gene matches. CDR3 length: 18 amino acids. Germline CDR1 and CDR2: MNHNY and SVGAGI (reference sequence). The CDR3 nucleotides read TGTGCCAGCAGTTACTTAAGAGGACTAGCGGGGGGACAAGAGACCCAGTACTTC. This translates into CASSYLRGLAGGQETQYF.

In its sample, this clonotype was seen many times. This chain uses TRBV10-3 with TRBJ1-2; D is undetermined. Germline assignment: CDR1 ENHRY and CDR2 SYGVKD. The CDR3 totals 12 residues. V lost 7 bases, J lost 2 bases, and 8 bases lay in between. CDR3 in DNA: TGTGCCATCAAGGACGACAACTATGGCTACACCTTC. The encoded protein is CAIKDDNYGYTF.

This clonotype was recorded many times. This chain joins TRBV7-6 and TRBJ2-3, with 7 bases identical to TRBD1. V shed 2 bases and J 4 bases; nucleotides not matched to a gene: 6. The germline CDR1 and CDR2 sequences are SGHVS and FNYEAQ. CDR3 length equals 15 residues. The CDR3 DNA reads as TGTGCCAGCAGCTTACGCCGGACAGGATCAGATACGCAGTATTTT. Residues: CASSLRRTGSDTQYF.

This clonotype was seen a handful of times. J is TRBJ1-5 and V is TRBV19; maybe TRBD1 (5 bases). Germline V gene data show CDR1 as LNHDA and CDR2 as SQIVND (reference sequence). The CDR3 totals 15 residues. V was pared by 3 bases and J by 7 bases, with 16 bases between. The CDR3 protein is CASSIGKGLRQPQHF. The CDR3 DNA reads TGTGCCAGTAGTATCGGGAAGGGGCTTCGGCAGCCCCAGCATTTT.

This clonotype appeared many times. J is TRBJ1-5 and V is TRBV29-1, with a tentative D call TRBD1 (5 bases). In germline, CDR1 is SQVTM, CDR2 ANQGSEA. V was shortened by 4 bases and J by 0 bases, with 10 bases between the two germline ends. The CDR3 is made up of 14 amino acids. The DNA of the CDR3 is TGCAGCGTTGGGCAGGGAAATAGCAATCAGCCCCAGCATTTT. Translation gives CSVGQGNSNQPQHF.

This clonotype was recorded many times. CDR3 nucleotides: TGTGCCAGCAGCTTAATGGGGGGAGAGACCCAGTACTTC. Residues: CASSLMGGETQYF. The chain combines TRBV7-2 with TRBJ2-5; D is perhaps TRBD2 (6 bases). The germline V and J ends were trimmed by 2 bases and 4 bases, with 8 bases remaining between them. Germline CDR1 and CDR2: SGHTA and FQGNSA. This CDR3 has 13 residues.

This clonotype has just a few counts. The V and J genes are TRBV2 and TRBJ2-1; no definite D call. The germline V gene has CDR1 SNHLY and CDR2 FYNNEI. This CDR3 spans 14 amino acids. Deletions cut 6 bases from V and 2 bases from J, with 11 bases between. In DNA form, the CDR3 reads TGTGCCAGCAGCGCGGAAGTCCCCTACAATGAGCAGTTCTTC. Amino acids: CASSAEVPYNEQFF.

This clonotype was found many times. The chain carries TRBV12-3 or TRBV12-4 and TRBJ1-1; no firm D call. The CDR3 covers 14 residues. Trimming took 0 bases from V and 1 from J, leaving 6 bases between them. CDR3 coding DNA: TGTGCCAGCAGTTTAGCGAACCGGAACACTGAAGCTTTCTTT. It specifies CASSLANRNTEAFF.

This clonotype has ten or more counts. The gene calls are TRBV19 and TRBJ2-1, with TRBD2 matching 11 bases. The germline gives CDR1 LNHDA, CDR2 SQIVND (reference sequence). This CDR3 is 15 amino acids long. V lost 6 bases, J lost 6 bases, and 7 bases stayed unmatched. The CDR3 spells CASRTTSGRVNEQFF. The DNA for the CDR3 is TGTGCCAGTAGGACAACTAGCGGGAGAGTCAATGAGCAGTTCTTC.

This clonotype was seen only a few times. For the CDR3, the DNA is TGCGCCAGCAGCTATCGAGGGACAGGGGGGAACACTGAAGCTTTCTTT. Protein product: CASSYRGTGGNTEAFF. J is TRBJ1-1 and V is TRBV5-1; TRBD1 agrees at 11 bases. Germline V lookup: CDR1 SGHRS, CDR2 YFSETQ. The CDR3 has 16 amino acids. V was pared by 3 bases and J by 1 base, with 5 bases of the junction left unmatched.

This clonotype was seen many times. The chain is built from TRBV12-3 or TRBV12-4 and TRBJ2-5; no reliable D call. The CDR3 loop spans 12 amino acids. The germline V and J ends were trimmed by 0 bases and 5 bases, with 4 bases remaining between them. The CDR3 nucleotides are TGTGCCAGCAGTTTAGCCAGCGAGACCCAGTACTTC. Translating it yields CASSLASETQYF.

The table lists this clonotype with many counts. The CDR3 region is CASSFGPGAQYF. DNA for the CDR3: TGTGCCAGCAGTTTTGGTCCAGGGGCCCAGTACTTC. The chain recombines TRBV6-2 or TRBV6-3 with TRBJ2-5; D perhaps matches TRBD1 (6 bases). Germline V CDR1 and CDR2: MNHEY, SVGEGT. V was shortened by 4 bases and J by 9 bases, with 12 bases between the two germline ends. CDR3 length: 12 residues.

This clonotype was detected many times. The V gene is TRBV14, the J gene TRBJ2-1, with a tentative D call TRBD2 (6 bases). The V gene's germline CDR1 is SGHDN and CDR2 FVKESK. V was trimmed by 2 bases and J by 6 bases, leaving 14 bases between them. The CDR3 spans 15 residues. In DNA form, the CDR3 reads TGTGCCAGCAGCCAAAGGCCACTAGCTCTCAATGAGCAGTTCTTC. Translation gives CASSQRPLALNEQFF. Together with reference TRBV14 and TRBJ2-1, the CDR3 gives the full variable domain: EAGVTQFPSHSVIEKGQTVTLRCDPISGHDNLYWYRRVMGKEIKFLLHFVKESKQDESGMPNNRFLAERTGGTYSTLKVQPAELEDSGVYFCASSQRPLALNEQFFGPGTRLTVL.

This clonotype has more than one count but fewer than ten. The rearrangement uses TRBV12-3 or TRBV12-4 and TRBJ2-5; 7 bases agree with TRBD1. With V trimmed by 6 bases and J by 6 bases, 7 bases remained unmatched. This CDR3 is built from 13 residues. The CDR3 DNA is TGTGCCAGCAGCACGGACAGGATGAAGACCCAGTACTTC. Its translation: CASSTDRMKTQYF.

In this sample, this clonotype turned up many times. This rearrangement joins TRBV3-1 to TRBJ2-7; perhaps D is TRBD1 or TRBD2 (5 bases each). Trimming cost V 1 base and J 2 bases, with 12 bases left between them. The CDR3 runs 15 residues. Germline loops: CDR1 LGHDT, CDR2 YNNKEL (reference sequence). The CDR3: CASSQVWGTPYEQYF. CDR3 bases: TGTGCCAGCAGCCAAGTGTGGGGGACCCCCTACGAGCAGTACTTC.

This clonotype was detected only a few times. J is TRBJ1-2 and V is TRBV7-9; 7 positions match TRBD1. This CDR3 spans 15 amino acids. The germline CDR1 and CDR2 sequences are SEHNR and FQNEAQ (reference sequence). V shed 0 bases and J 3 bases; nucleotides not matched to a gene: 4. The CDR3 DNA is TGTGCCAGCAGCTTAGCGGCAGGGGGACACTATGGCTACACCTTC. It is translated as CASSLAAGGHYGYTF.

In its sample, this clonotype was seen many times. This chain connects TRBV7-9 to TRBJ2-1; the D call may be TRBD1 or TRBD2 (6 bases each). CDR1 SEHNR and CDR2 FQNEAQ come from the germline V gene (reference sequence). The CDR3 covers 16 residues. V was trimmed by 5 bases and J by 2 bases, leaving 16 bases between them. CDR3 loop: CASSQKGGHTYNEQFF. The CDR3 DNA reads as TGTGCCAGCAGCCAAAAGGGGGGACATACCTACAATGAGCAGTTCTTC.

This clonotype was counted ten times or more. The chain joins TRBV28 to TRBJ2-5; a weak D match, TRBD1 (5 bases). CDR1 and CDR2 (germline): MDHEN, SYDVKM. The CDR3 covers 15 residues. Trimming removed 2 bases from V and 1 base from J, with 11 bases in between. CDR3 loop: CASSLLDRIQETQYF. CDR3 in DNA: TGTGCCAGCAGTTTACTCGACAGAATCCAAGAGACCCAGTACTTC.